This T cell receptor (beta chain) was captured by sequencing in a study of T cell responses to AZD1222 COVID-19 vaccine. Study overall: Pooling covered second doses at about 4 or about 12 weeks.

Of note for this clone: Its antigen remains unknown.

Study-level points and caveats: Only five or six AZD1222 recipients were seropositive at baseline.

The data were produced by immunoSEQ multiplex PCR, yet TCRdb's version contains in-frame clones alone and is incomplete. The sample contains over 45,000 clones, roughly 80% of which appear only once. Sequenced here: peripheral blood, sampled on day 0 of AZD1222 vaccination. The origin of this receptor is an adult in good health.

DNA of the CDR3: TGTGCCAGCAGCGTACAAAGATGGTCCAATGAGCAGTTCTTC. Translated: CASSVQRWSNEQFF. The gene calls are TRBV9 and TRBJ2-1; no reliable D call. This CDR3 comprises 14 residues. Trimming removed 1 base at V and 6 bases at J, with 11 bases between. Germline CDR1 SGDLS, CDR2 YYNGEE.